This T cell receptor (beta chain) was sequenced for a study of memory CD4+ T cells and cytomegalovirus serostatus. Whole-study findings and limits: CD4+ memory repertoires contained 67 of 164 reported CMV TCRbeta sequences. A US-trained random forest predicted CMV serostatus with median AUC around 0.91.

V was clipped by 0 bases and J by 1 base, with 9 bases between them. This CDR3 has 16 residues. Germline CDR1 reads LGHNA; CDR2 reads YSLEER. Single viable CD3+CD4+CD8-CD45RO+ cells were sorted as the memory CD4+ T cells. Positive selection with CD4 microbeads enriched total CD4+ T cells. A note on this clone: The antigen is not known.

Original data processing: Out-of-frame sequences were removed, leaving 2 million to 2.5 million distinct TCRbeta sequences. Assay: immunoSEQ multiplex PCR; the TCRdb copy retains only in-frame clones and omits some. V and J calls and clone size are as listed in that table; D and trimming were resolved from the DNA. Of around 41,000 clones listed, over 60% are singletons. The V gene is TRBV4-3, the J gene TRBJ1-4, with D possibly matching TRBD1 (5 bases). Sequenced material: memory CD4+ T cells from blood. This receptor was identified in an adult in good health and CMV-seronegative. Written as DNA, the CDR3 is TGCGCCAGCAGCCAAGATCCCCAGGGAACTAATGAAAAACTGTTTTTT. Its protein product is CASSQDPQGTNEKLFF.